This T cell receptor beta chain derives from a study of shared clonotypes between healthy human individuals. Comment on this clone: Its antigen remains unknown.

Study observations and caveats: Researchers sampled blood only, noting tissue repertoires likely differ.

Naive CD8 cells were CD45RO-negative, positively selected for CCR7, excluding terminally differentiated effector memory CD45RA+ cells. The CDR3 sequence is 16 residues long. V shed 7 bases, J shed 6 bases, and the junction held 9 bases outside the gene matches. Germline V gives CDR1 SNHLY, CDR2 FYNNEI. The repertoire was sequenced with immunoSEQ multiplex PCR; TCRdb's copy has only in-frame clones and lacks some. The data show a few million clones, 85% to 95% seen once. The genes are TRBV2 and TRBJ2-1; 13 nucleotides line up with TRBD2. The TCR originated in a man in his late teens or twenties in good health. Some clones in this sample may be carry-over from other donors' samples. The sample consisted of naive CD8+ T cells from PBMCs. The DNA of the CDR3 is TGTGCCAGCACCGAGGGACTAGCGGGATTTGGCAATGAGCAGTTCTTC. It encodes CASTEGLAGFGNEQFF.